This T cell receptor beta chain came from a study of shared clonotypes between healthy human individuals. Note on this clone: The antigen remains unidentified.

Study conclusions and caveats: In the sorted subsets, rarefaction showed sequencing was incomplete despite large depth. Estimated richness values were generally larger in naive subsets than in memory subsets.

The assay was immunoSEQ multiplex PCR, and TCRdb's table has in-frame clones only and misses some. This sample has around 700,000 clones, with roughly 72% found just once. The sequence came from a woman in her twenties or thirties in good health. The sample was memory CD4+ T cells sorted from blood. Subset reported: CD45RA-negative fraction.

The CDR3 sequence is CASSFYYSGNTIYF. Here the CDR3 DNA reads TGTGCCAGCAGCTTCTACTACTCTGGAAACACCATATATTTT. The chain joins TRBV5-6 to TRBJ1-3; D gene uncertain. The CDR3 length is 14 residues. Trimming cost V 2 bases and J 0 bases, with 6 bases left between them. Germline CDR1 SGHDT, CDR2 YYEEEE.